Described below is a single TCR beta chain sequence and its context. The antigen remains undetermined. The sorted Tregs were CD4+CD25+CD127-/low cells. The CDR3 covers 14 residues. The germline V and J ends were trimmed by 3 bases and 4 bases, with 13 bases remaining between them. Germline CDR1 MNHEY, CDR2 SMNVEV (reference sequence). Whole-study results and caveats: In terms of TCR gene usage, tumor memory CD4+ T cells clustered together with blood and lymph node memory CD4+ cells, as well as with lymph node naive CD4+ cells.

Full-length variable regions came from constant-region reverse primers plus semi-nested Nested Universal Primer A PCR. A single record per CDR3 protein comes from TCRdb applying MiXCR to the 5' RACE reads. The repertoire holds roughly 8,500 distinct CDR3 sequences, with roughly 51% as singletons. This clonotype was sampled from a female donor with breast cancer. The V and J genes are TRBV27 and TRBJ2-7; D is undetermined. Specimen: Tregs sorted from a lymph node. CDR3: CASSLWVNSYEQYF. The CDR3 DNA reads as TGTGCCAGCAGTTTGTGGGTCAATAGTTACGAGCAGTACTTC.